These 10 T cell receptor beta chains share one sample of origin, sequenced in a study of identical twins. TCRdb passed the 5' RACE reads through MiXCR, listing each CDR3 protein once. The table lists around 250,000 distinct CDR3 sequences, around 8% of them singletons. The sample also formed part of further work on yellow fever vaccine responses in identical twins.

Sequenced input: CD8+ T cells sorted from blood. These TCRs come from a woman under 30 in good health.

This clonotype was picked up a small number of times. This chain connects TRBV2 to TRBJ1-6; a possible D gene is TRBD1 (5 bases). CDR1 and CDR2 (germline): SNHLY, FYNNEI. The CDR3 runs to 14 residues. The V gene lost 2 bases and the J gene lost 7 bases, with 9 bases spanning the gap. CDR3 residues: CASSERGPNSPLHF. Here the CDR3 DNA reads TGTGCCAGCAGTGAACGGGGCCCAAATTCACCCCTCCACTTT. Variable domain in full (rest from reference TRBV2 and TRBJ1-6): EPEVTQTPSHQVTQMGQEVILRCVPISNHLYFYWYRQILGQKVEFLVSFYNNEISEKSEIFDDQFSVERPDGSNFTLKIRSTKLEDSAMYFCASSERGPNSPLHFGNGTRLTVT.

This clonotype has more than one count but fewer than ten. CDR3 residues: CASSFWAGETGELFF. CDR3 bases: TGTGCCAGCAGCTTTTGGGCAGGGGAGACCGGGGAGCTGTTTTTT. The chain couples TRBV7-9 to TRBJ2-2; weak D call: TRBD1 (6 bases). Looked up from germline, CDR1 is SEHNR and CDR2 is FQNEAQ (reference sequence). Trimming pared 3 bases from V and 5 bases from J, leaving 13 bases between. This CDR3 region has 15 residues.

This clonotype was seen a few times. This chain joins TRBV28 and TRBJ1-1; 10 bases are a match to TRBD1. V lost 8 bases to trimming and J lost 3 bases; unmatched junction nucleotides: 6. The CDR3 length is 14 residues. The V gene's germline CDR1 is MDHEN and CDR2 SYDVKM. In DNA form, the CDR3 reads TGTGCCAGCTTCGACAGGGGGCCACACACTGAAGCTTTCTTT. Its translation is CASFDRGPHTEAFF.

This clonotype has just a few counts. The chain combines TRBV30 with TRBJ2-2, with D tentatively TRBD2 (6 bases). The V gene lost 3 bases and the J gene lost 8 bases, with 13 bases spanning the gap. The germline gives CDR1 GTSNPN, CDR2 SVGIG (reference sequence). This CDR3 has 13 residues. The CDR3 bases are TGTGCCTGGAGGGACGGCGGGGAGGGGGAGCTGTTTTTT. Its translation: CAWRDGGEGELFF.

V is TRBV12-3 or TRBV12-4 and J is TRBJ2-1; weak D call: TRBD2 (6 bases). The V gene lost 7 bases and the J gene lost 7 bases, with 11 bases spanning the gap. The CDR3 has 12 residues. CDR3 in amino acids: CASNPGGNEQFF. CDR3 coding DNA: TGTGCCAGCAATCCTGGGGGGAATGAGCAGTTCTTC.

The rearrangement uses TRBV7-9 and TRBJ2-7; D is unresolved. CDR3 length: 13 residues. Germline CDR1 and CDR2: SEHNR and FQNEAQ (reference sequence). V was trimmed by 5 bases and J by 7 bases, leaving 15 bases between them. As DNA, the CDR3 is TGTGCCAGCAGCCCAAGTTCAGGTTGGGAGCAGTACTTC. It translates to CASSPSSGWEQYF.

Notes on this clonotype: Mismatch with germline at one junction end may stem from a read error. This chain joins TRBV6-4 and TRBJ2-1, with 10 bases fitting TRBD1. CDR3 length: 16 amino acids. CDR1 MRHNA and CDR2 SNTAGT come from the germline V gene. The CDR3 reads CASSHSGTGAGSEQFF. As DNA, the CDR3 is TGTGCCAGCAGTCACTCCGGGACAGGGGCAGGGAGTGAGCAGTTCTTC.

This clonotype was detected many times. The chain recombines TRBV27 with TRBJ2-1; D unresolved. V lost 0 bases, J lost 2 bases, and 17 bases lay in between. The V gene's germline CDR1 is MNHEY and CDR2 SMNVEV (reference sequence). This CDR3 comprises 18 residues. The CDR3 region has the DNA TGTGCCAGCAGTTTATCGATCGAACGCCCAAACCCCTACAATGAGCAGTTCTTC. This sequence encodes CASSLSIERPNPYNEQFF.

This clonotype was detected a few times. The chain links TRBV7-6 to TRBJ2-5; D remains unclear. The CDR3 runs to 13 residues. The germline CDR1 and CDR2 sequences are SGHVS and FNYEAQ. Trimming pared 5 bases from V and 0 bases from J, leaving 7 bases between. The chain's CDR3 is CASSLHDQETQYF. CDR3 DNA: TGTGCCAGCAGCCTTCACGACCAAGAGACCCAGTACTTC. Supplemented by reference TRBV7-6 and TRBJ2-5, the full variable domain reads GAGVSQSPRYKVTKRGQDVALRCDPISGHVSLYWYRQALGQGPEFLTYFNYEAQQDKSGLPNDRFSAERPEGSISTLTIQRTEQRDSAMYRCASSLHDQETQYFGPGTRLLVL.

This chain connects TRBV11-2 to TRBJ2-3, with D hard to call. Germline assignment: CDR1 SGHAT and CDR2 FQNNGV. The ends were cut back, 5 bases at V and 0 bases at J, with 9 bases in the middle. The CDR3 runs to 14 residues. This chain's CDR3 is CASSPMMSTDTQYF. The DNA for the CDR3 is TGTGCCAGCAGCCCAATGATGAGCACAGATACGCAGTATTTT.